These 9 T cell receptor beta chains came from one sample sequenced in a study of metastatic and nonmetastatic thyroid tumors. Before thyroid surgery, none of the patients had received any treatment. TCRdb re-clonotyped the PCR reads through MiXCR. The sample lists 13,000 or so clones; 26% were seen once. The sample consisted of tumor tissue. These receptors came from a female donor with papillary thyroid cancer or a benign thyroid nodule (not recorded which). Some clones in this sample may be carry-over from other donors' samples.

In this sample, this clone turned up a few times. This sequence joins TRBV6-6 and TRBJ1-2, with 7 bases matching TRBD1. The germline CDR1 and CDR2 sequences are MNHNY and SVGAGI (reference sequence). This CDR3 has 14 amino acids. V shed 0 bases, J shed 7 bases, and the junction held 5 bases outside the gene matches. The CDR3 here is CASSYSGTAGGYTF. CDR3 in DNA: TGTGCCAGCAGTTACTCCGGGACAGCGGGTGGCTACACCTTC.

The V call is TRBV9, the J call TRBJ2-7; TRBD2 aligns across 7 bases. Germline V lookup: CDR1 SGDLS, CDR2 YYNGEE. CDR3 length: 16 residues. After removal of 4 bases from V and 5 bases from J, the junction contained 15 bases not matched to a gene. CDR3: CASSLEGWTSSDEQYF. CDR3 sequence (DNA): TGTGCCAGCAGCCTCGAAGGCTGGACTAGTTCGGACGAGCAGTACTTC.

Comments on this clone: It may be a read error: a sequence one base away is much more abundant. CDR3 sequence reads: CSAGWWTGSPSNQPQHF. The CDR3 bases are TGCAGTGCTGGATGGTGGACAGGGTCCCCTAGCAATCAGCCCCAGCATTTT. The chain links TRBV20-1 to TRBJ1-5; TRBD1 matches at 8 bases. Germline CDR1 is DFQATT and CDR2 is SNEGSKA (reference sequence). With 5 bases clipped from V and 0 bases from J, the junction kept 12 bases outside the gene matches. There are 17 residues in the CDR3.

This clone appeared many times. The chain recombines TRBV9 with TRBJ2-3; D gene unclear. Germline V gene lookup returns CDR1 SGDLS and CDR2 YYNGEE. This CDR3 has 14 amino acids. Trimming shortened V by 4 bases and J by 2 bases, and 11 bases separated the two germline ends. CDR3 nucleotides: TGTGCCAGCAGCCCCAGTAGCTACACAGATACGCAGTATTTT. Translation: CASSPSSYTDTQYF.

This clone showed up many times. CDR3 residues: CASRRDGYTEAFF. In nucleotides, the CDR3 is TGCGCCAGCAGAAGGGACGGGTACACTGAAGCTTTCTTT. The chain employs TRBV5-1 and TRBJ1-1, with D possibly being TRBD1 (5 bases). Germline lookup yields CDR1 SGHRS and CDR2 YFSETQ. CDR3 length: 13 residues. Between the trimmed V and J ends, which lost 5 bases and 3 bases, there was a span of 11 bases.

This chain connects TRBV27 to TRBJ1-5; the D gene is possibly TRBD1 (5 bases). The CDR3 has 15 amino acids. Germline V gene data show CDR1 as MNHEY and CDR2 as SMNVEV (reference sequence). Trimming removed 3 bases at V and 0 bases at J, with 9 bases between. The CDR3 DNA follows: TGTGCCAGCAGTTTTCAGGGATATAGCAATCAGCCCCAGCATTTT. As protein: CASSFQGYSNQPQHF.

This clone is medium-sized. The gene calls are TRBV6-1 and TRBJ1-6; possibly TRBD1 for D (6 bases). The ends were cut back, 6 bases at V and 9 bases at J, with 18 bases in the middle. CDR1 and CDR2 from the germline V gene are MNHNS and SASEGT. The CDR3 has 15 residues. CDR3 sequence reads: CASRRVPGARSPLHF. CDR3 DNA: TGTGCCAGCAGACGGGTGCCGGGGGCGCGTTCACCCCTCCACTTT.

The table lists this clone with many counts. The chain couples TRBV20-1 to TRBJ2-1; 7 nucleotides align to TRBD2. Germline CDR1 and CDR2: DFQATT and SNEGSKA (reference sequence). The CDR3 extends over 15 amino acids. J was trimmed by 9 bases and V by 3 bases; bases with no gene match: 14. DNA of the CDR3: TGCAGTGCTAGTCATCCGGGACTACCGGAGGTTGAGCAGTTCTTC. Amino acids: CSASHPGLPEVEQFF.

The chain links TRBV12-3 or TRBV12-4 to TRBJ2-5, with D unclear. V lost 7 bases and J lost 4, with 10 bases in between. The length of the CDR3 is 12 residues. Here the CDR3 reads CASTSVGETQYF. The DNA of the CDR3 is TGTGCCAGCACCTCGGTCGGAGAGACCCAGTACTTC.